The next 4 T cell receptor beta chains were all read from a single sample in a study of T-cell reconstitution after alpha-beta-depleted transplantation in children. It was with unique molecular identifiers that the TCRbeta library was prepared. One entry per CDR3 protein, called by TCRdb with MiXCR from the PCR reads. The profile shows about 980,000 distinct CDR3 sequences, about 31% of them singletons. The sample was PBMCs, mostly from graft donor cells, taken 360 days after TCRalphabeta/CD19-depleted stem cell transplant. These receptors were collected from a boy under two years old who had a stem cell transplant for SCID, so the T cells may come from the graft donor.

This clonotype was detected a few times. The CDR3 nucleotides read TGCAGTGCCCCGGGGACGGCTTTCTTT. It specifies CSAPGTAFF. This chain uses TRBV20-1 with TRBJ1-1; D may be TRBD1 (5 bases). There are 9 residues in the CDR3. Germline V gives CDR1 DFQATT, CDR2 SNEGSKA (reference sequence). Deletions cut 6 bases from V and 11 bases from J, with 10 bases between.

This clonotype came up many times. CDR3 amino acids: CASSRESYEQYF. The CDR3 nucleotides read TGTGCCAGCAGCCGGGAAAGCTACGAGCAGTACTTC. The chain uses TRBV12-3 or TRBV12-4 and TRBJ2-7; tentative D call: TRBD2 (5 bases). Trimming took 6 bases from V and 3 from J, leaving 9 bases between them. The CDR3 totals 12 residues.

In its sample, this clonotype was seen a few times. The chain links TRBV5-1 to TRBJ1-2; 10 nucleotides line up with TRBD1. The CDR3 has 15 amino acids. Germline V gene data show CDR1 as SGHRS and CDR2 as YFSETQ. Trimming at V came to 4 bases and at J to 8 bases, leaving 11 bases not matched to a gene. This chain's CDR3 is CASSGKLTGGEGYTF. Written as DNA, the CDR3 is TGCGCCAGCAGCGGAAAATTGACAGGGGGCGAGGGCTACACCTTC.

CDR3 amino acids: CSVPGAFLQGNEQFF. CDR3 nucleotides: TGCAGCGTCCCCGGGGCTTTTCTCCAGGGGAATGAGCAGTTCTTC. This sequence joins TRBV29-1 and TRBJ2-1; TRBD1 is a possible D gene (6 bases). This CDR3 has 15 residues. The ends were cut back, 6 bases at V and 7 bases at J, with 22 bases in the middle. Germline V gene sequence: CDR1 SQVTM, CDR2 ANQGSEA.